This T cell receptor (beta chain) stems from a study of early T cells in non-severe SARS-CoV-2 infection. On the study more broadly: Bulk RNA taken from unsorted whole blood was sequenced, leaving chains unpaired.

CDR3 length: 11 residues. Germline assignment: CDR1 SGHRS and CDR2 YFSETQ. Molecules of cDNA were individually given unique molecular identifiers that were attached to them. A single record per CDR3 protein comes from TCRdb applying MiXCR to the 5' RACE reads. Here the sample spans roughly 24,000 distinct CDR3 sequences, 3.5% to 5.5% being singletons. Concerning this clonotype: Its antigen is not known. The junction departs from the called germline gene at one end, perhaps through a read error.

Findings and limits, study-wide: Using VDJdb, the matching emphasized anti-spike CD8 responses while missing private and CD4 specificities.

This clonotype originated in an adult who was a healthcare worker with PCR-confirmed SARS-CoV-2 infection or an uninfected control (not recorded which). Material for sequencing was whole blood. The gene calls are TRBV5-1 and TRBJ2-7; 9 nucleotides line up with TRBD1. Here the CDR3 reads CASSAGTGYDF. The CDR3 DNA reads as TGCGCCAGCAGCGCCGGGACAGGGTATGACTTC.